Listed below are T cell receptor beta chains from one sample, sequenced in a study of T cells after yellow fever vaccination. TCRdb reprocessed the 5' RACE reads with MiXCR, giving one entry per CDR3 protein. Among some 400,000 distinct CDR3 sequences listed, 6.2% were seen once. The starting material was PBMCs, obtained 5 days after the yellow fever booster vaccination. The receptors originated from a man aged 30-40 years who received the YFV17D yellow fever vaccine. CDR3s include the opening cysteine and the closing phenylalanine or tryptophan. Fields, in order: V gene, clone size, J gene, D gene, CDR3 DNA, CDR3 protein. D genes are given only for firm matches. Size tells how often a clone was seen (once, few, many) or the class of an expanded clone, and some rows leave it out.

TRBV7-3	many	TRBJ2-1	NA	TGTGCCAGCAGCTTACGTCCACAGGGCATGGACAATGAGCAGTTCTTC	CASSLRPQGMDNEQFF
TRBV5-6	NA	TRBJ2-5	TRBD2	TGTGCCAGCAGCTTGGGGGCTAGCGGGAGGGCCAAGGAGACCCAGTACTTC	CASSLGASGRAKETQYF
TRBV28	many	TRBJ2-1	TRBD2	TGTGCCAGCAGTTATTCTAGCGGTTCCTACAATGAGCAGTTCTTC	CASSYSSGSYNEQFF
TRBV20-1	NA	TRBJ2-5	TRBD2	TGCAGTGCCCCTGGGACTAGCGGGAGGTCCTCTAGTGAGACCCAGTACTTC	CSAPGTSGRSSSETQYF
TRBV5-1	NA	TRBJ2-2	NA	TGCGCCAGCAGCTGGGGACTTCGGGATACCGGGGAGCTGTTTTTT	CASSWGLRDTGELFF
TRBV19	NA	TRBJ2-2	NA	TGTGCCAGTAGTGTGACCCCGAACACCGGGGAGCTGTTTTTT	CASSVTPNTGELFF
TRBV5-1	few	TRBJ2-6	NA	TGCGCCAGCAGCTGGGACCCCTCTGGGGCCAACGTCCTGACTTTC	CASSWDPSGANVLTF
TRBV5-5	many	TRBJ2-2	NA	TGTGCCAGCAGCCCATTCCTTCGGGGAATCCCCGGGGAGCTGTTTTTT	CASSPFLRGIPGELFF
TRBV4-2	few	TRBJ2-7	NA	TGTGCCAGCAGCCAAGAGATAGGTAGCACCTACGAGCAGTACTTC	CASSQEIGSTYEQYF
TRBV6-6	many	TRBJ2-5	NA	TGTGCCAGCAGTGACATACTCCGAGAGACCCAGTACTTC	CASSDILRETQYF
TRBV20-1	few	TRBJ1-1	NA	TGCAGTGCTAGGTCGGCCATGAACACTGAAGCTTTCTTT	CSARSAMNTEAFF
TRBV20-1	NA	TRBJ1-2	NA	TGCAGTGCTAGAAGAGTCGTTGGGGGACTCTATGGCTACACCTTC	CSARRVVGGLYGYTF
TRBV24-1	many	TRBJ2-5	TRBD2	TGTGCCACCAGTGTCTGGACTAGCAACCAAGAGACCCAGTACTTC	CATSVWTSNQETQYF
TRBV6-2/TRBV6-3	NA	TRBJ1-5	NA	TGTGCCAGCAGTACAGTTAATCAGCCCCAGCATTTT	CASSTVNQPQHF
TRBV6-1	many	TRBJ2-3	TRBD2	TGTGCCAGCAGACCGACTAGCGGAGACACAGATACGCAGTATTTT	CASRPTSGDTDTQYF
TRBV19	few	TRBJ2-7	NA	TGTGCCAGTAGACCGACAGAAATATCCTCCTACGAGCAGTACTTC	CASRPTEISSYEQYF
TRBV10-3	few	TRBJ2-2	TRBD2	TGTGCCATCAGTGAGTGGCTAGCGGGAGCAAGCACCGGGGAGCTGTTTTTT	CAISEWLAGASTGELFF
TRBV20-1	few	TRBJ1-6	NA	TGCAGTGCTGGGACCGAAGTGGACTCACCCCTCCACTTT	CSAGTEVDSPLHF
TRBV12-3/TRBV12-4	few	TRBJ1-5	NA	TGTGCCAGCAGTTTCCTAGATAGCAATCAGCCCCAGCATTTT	CASSFLDSNQPQHF
TRBV29-1	NA	TRBJ2-7	TRBD1	TGCAGCTTCAGACAGGGAATTATTTACGAGCAGTACTTC	CSFRQGIIYEQYF
TRBV20-1	few	TRBJ2-2	NA	TGCAGTGCTAGCGGTCAACCGAACACCGGGGAGCTGTTTTTT	CSASGQPNTGELFF
TRBV7-2	many	TRBJ2-5	TRBD2	TGTGCCAGCAGTTTTCAGGGAGGGCAAGAGACCCAGTACTTC	CASSFQGGQETQYF
TRBV7-6	NA	TRBJ2-3	TRBD1	TGTGCCAGCAGCCCGGGGACAGCGGATACGCAGTATTTT	CASSPGTADTQYF
TRBV20-1	NA	TRBJ2-1	NA	TGCAGTGCTAGTCAGGGATCTGAAAATGAGCAGTTCTTC	CSASQGSENEQFF
TRBV27	few	TRBJ2-1	NA	TGTGCCACCGGGATTTACAATGAGCAGTTCTTC	CATGIYNEQFF
TRBV2	NA	TRBJ2-4	TRBD2	TGTGCCAGTGGACTAGCGGGAACAGGCATTCAGTACTTC	CASGLAGTGIQYF
TRBV25-1	many	TRBJ2-7	NA	TGTGCCAGCAGTGCACCAGGTAACTCTTACGAGCAGTACTTC	CASSAPGNSYEQYF
TRBV11-2	many	TRBJ2-1	TRBD2	TGTGCCAGCAGCCTACTAGAACAGGGGGCCATACTAGCGGGAGGAAATGAGCAGTTCTTC	CASSLLEQGAILAGGNEQFF
TRBV30	few	TRBJ2-1	NA	TGTGCCTGGAAGATTTGGGACTCATACAATGAGCAGTTCTTC	CAWKIWDSYNEQFF
TRBV7-3	many	TRBJ2-7	TRBD2	TGTGCCAGCAGCCGACTAGCGGGAGGGCCCTACGAGCAGTACTTC	CASSRLAGGPYEQYF
TRBV7-6	few	TRBJ2-7	TRBD1	TGTGCCAGCAGCCGGACAGGGGCCCCCTACGAGCAGTACTTC	CASSRTGAPYEQYF
TRBV9	NA	TRBJ2-3	TRBD2	TGTGCCAGCAGCGTAGCCCCGGGACTAGCGGGCCGCACAGATACGCAGTATTTT	CASSVAPGLAGRTDTQYF
TRBV7-6	few	TRBJ2-2	NA	TGTGCCAGCAGCTCCTCCCCGGGGGGGGAGCTGTTTTTT	CASSSSPGGELFF
TRBV18	NA	TRBJ2-1	TRBD2	TGTGCCAGCTCACCTCTAGCGGGATATGAGCAGTTCTTC	CASSPLAGYEQFF
TRBV29-1	NA	TRBJ2-2	NA	TGCAGCGTTGACAGGGACGGGAACGCCGGGGAGCTGTTTTTT	CSVDRDGNAGELFF
TRBV25-1	many	TRBJ2-1	NA	TGTGCCAGCAGTGAATTTGAGGGACAACCTTTGTACAATGAGCAGTTCTTC	CASSEFEGQPLYNEQFF
TRBV9	few	TRBJ2-1	TRBD2	TGTGCCAGCTCCGGGACTAGCGGGACTCATGAGCAGTTCTTC	CASSGTSGTHEQFF
TRBV29-1	many	TRBJ2-3	TRBD2	TGCAGCGTTTCGGCAGGGACTAGCGCAACAGATACGCAGTATTTT	CSVSAGTSATDTQYF
TRBV24-1	many	TRBJ2-1	NA	TGTGCCACCAGTGATTCTGGCGGAAACCTGGGCAATGAGCAGTTCTTC	CATSDSGGNLGNEQFF
TRBV20-1	many	TRBJ2-2	NA	TGCAGTGCTAGAGAGGCAAGCGGCCGAGGCACCGGGGAGCTGTTTTTT	CSAREASGRGTGELFF
TRBV5-1	many	TRBJ1-1	NA	TGCGCCAGCAGCTTGCGGGGGGCGAGCACTGAAGCTTTCTTT	CASSLRGASTEAFF
TRBV6-1	few	TRBJ1-2	NA	TGTGCCAGCAGAACCCCGGGGGGCGACAACTATGGCTACACCTTC	CASRTPGGDNYGYTF
TRBV7-2	few	TRBJ2-1	NA	TGTGCCAGCAGCTTAGCGCTAGGGGGAGGGCCCTACAATGAGCAGTTCTTC	CASSLALGGGPYNEQFF
TRBV7-3	few	TRBJ2-1	TRBD2	TGTGCCAGCAGCTGGGCGGGAGATAATGAGCAGTTCTTC	CASSWAGDNEQFF
TRBV27	many	TRBJ2-7	TRBD1	TGTGCCAGCAGCCGACAGGGGAGTGTGCGTTACGAGCAGTACTTC	CASSRQGSVRYEQYF
TRBV5-1	many	TRBJ2-3	TRBD2	TGCGCCAGCAGCCTCGGTAGCGGGAGGTTCACAGATACGCAGTATTTT	CASSLGSGRFTDTQYF
TRBV5-1	few	TRBJ1-2	NA	TGCGCCAGCAGCATTGGGACAAACGATGGCTACACCTTC	CASSIGTNDGYTF
TRBV29-1	many	TRBJ2-7	NA	TGCAGCGTTGAAGAGGGCGGGAACACCTACGAGCAGTACTTC	CSVEEGGNTYEQYF
TRBV29-1	many	TRBJ1-2	TRBD1	TGCAGCGCCCAGGGGGAAACGGGACAGCTGACTTATGGCTACACCTTC	CSAQGETGQLTYGYTF
TRBV7-2	few	TRBJ2-7	NA	TGTGCCAGCAGCTCTAACATCTACGAGCAGTACTTC	CASSSNIYEQYF